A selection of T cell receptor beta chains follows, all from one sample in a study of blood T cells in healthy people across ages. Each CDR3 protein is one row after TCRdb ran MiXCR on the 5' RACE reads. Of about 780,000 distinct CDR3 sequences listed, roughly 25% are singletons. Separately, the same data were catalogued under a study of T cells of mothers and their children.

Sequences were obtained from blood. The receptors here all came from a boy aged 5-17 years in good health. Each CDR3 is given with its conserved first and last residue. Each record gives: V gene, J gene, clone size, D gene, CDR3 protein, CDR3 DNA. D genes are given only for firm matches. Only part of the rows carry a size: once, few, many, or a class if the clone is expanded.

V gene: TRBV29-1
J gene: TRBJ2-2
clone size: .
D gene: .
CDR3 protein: CSAKGGDAAPGELFF
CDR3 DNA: TGCAGCGCCAAAGGGGGGGACGCCGCCCCGGGGGAGCTGTTTTTT

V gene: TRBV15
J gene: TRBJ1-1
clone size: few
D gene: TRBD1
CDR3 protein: CATSRPVTGGTLYRAFF
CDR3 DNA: TGTGCCACCAGCAGGCCAGTGACAGGGGGGACCCTATATCGAGCTTTCTTT

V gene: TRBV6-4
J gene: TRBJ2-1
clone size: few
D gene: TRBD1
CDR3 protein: CASSDRQGSYNEQFF
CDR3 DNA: TGTGCCAGCAGTGACAGACAGGGCTCCTACAATGAGCAGTTCTTC

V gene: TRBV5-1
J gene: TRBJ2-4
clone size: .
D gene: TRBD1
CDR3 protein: CASKPTGGSGNIQYF
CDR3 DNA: TGCGCCAGCAAACCAACAGGGGGCTCTGGAAACATTCAGTACTTC

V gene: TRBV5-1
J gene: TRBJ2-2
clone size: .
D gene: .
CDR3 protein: CASSLAGETGELFF
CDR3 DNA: TGCGCCAGCAGCTTGGCGGGGGAGACCGGGGAGCTGTTTTTT

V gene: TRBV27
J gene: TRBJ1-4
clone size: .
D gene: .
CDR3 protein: CASSGGLTNEKLFF
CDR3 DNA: TGTGCCAGCAGCGGAGGTCTAACTAATGAAAAACTGTTTTTT

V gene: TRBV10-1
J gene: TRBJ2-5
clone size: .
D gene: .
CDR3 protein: CASSVGRDQETQYF
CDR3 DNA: TGCGCCAGCAGTGTGGGCCGCGATCAAGAGACCCAGTACTTC

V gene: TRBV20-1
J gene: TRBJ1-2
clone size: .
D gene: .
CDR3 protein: CSARDLGGRGRDGYTF
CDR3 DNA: TGCAGTGCTAGAGATTTGGGGGGCAGGGGCAGGGATGGCTACACCTTC

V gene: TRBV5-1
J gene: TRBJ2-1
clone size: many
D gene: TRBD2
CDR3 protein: CASSLGTSGYNEQFF
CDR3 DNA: TGTGCCAGCAGTCTCGGGACTAGCGGCTACAATGAGCAGTTCTTC

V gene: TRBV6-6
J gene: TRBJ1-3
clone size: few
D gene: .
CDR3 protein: CASKEGAGNTIYF
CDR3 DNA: TGTGCCAGCAAAGAAGGTGCTGGAAACACCATATATTTT

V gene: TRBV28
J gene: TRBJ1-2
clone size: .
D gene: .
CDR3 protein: CASSMDGINYGYTF
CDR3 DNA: TGTGCCAGCAGCATGGACGGAATTAACTATGGCTACACCTTC

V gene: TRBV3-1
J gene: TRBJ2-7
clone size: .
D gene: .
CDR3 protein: CASSQDPGGREQYF
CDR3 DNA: TGTGCCAGCAGCCAAGATCCGGGGGGCCGCGAGCAGTACTTC

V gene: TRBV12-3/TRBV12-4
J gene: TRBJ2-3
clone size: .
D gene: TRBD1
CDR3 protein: CASSMTGGGDTQYF
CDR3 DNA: TGTGCCAGCAGTATGACAGGGGGCGGTGATACGCAGTATTTT

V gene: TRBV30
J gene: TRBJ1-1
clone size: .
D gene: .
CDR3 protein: CAWSVLDSTEAFF
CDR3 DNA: TGTGCCTGGAGTGTCTTGGATAGCACTGAAGCTTTCTTT

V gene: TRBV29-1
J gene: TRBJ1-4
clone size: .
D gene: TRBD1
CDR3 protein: CSVEGQENEKLFF
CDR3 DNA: TGCAGCGTTGAGGGACAGGAAAATGAAAAACTGTTTTTT

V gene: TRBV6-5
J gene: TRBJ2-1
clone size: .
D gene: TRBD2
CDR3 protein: CASSLHGTSGYNEQFF
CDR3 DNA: TGTGCCAGCAGTCTGCATGGGACTAGCGGGTACAATGAGCAGTTCTTC

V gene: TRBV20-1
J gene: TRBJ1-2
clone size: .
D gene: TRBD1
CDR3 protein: CSARSLGQGEVGYTF
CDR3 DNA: TGCAGTGCTAGGTCTTTGGGACAGGGGGAGGTCGGCTACACCTTC

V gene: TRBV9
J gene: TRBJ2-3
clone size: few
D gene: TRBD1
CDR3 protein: CASSTRDRGSDTQYF
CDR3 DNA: TGTGCCAGCAGCACCCGGGACAGGGGGTCAGATACGCAGTATTTT

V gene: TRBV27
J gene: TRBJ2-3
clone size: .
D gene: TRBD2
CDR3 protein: CASSFGLAGTDTQYF
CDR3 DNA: TGTGCCAGCAGTTTTGGACTAGCGGGGACAGATACGCAGTATTTT

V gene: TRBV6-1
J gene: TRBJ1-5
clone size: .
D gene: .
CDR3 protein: CASSTELYSNQPQHF
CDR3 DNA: TGTGCCAGCAGTACAGAGCTATATAGCAATCAGCCCCAGCATTTT

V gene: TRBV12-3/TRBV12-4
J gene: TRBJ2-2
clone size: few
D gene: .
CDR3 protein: CASSSSNGGELFF
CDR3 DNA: TGTGCCAGCAGTTCCAGTAATGGCGGGGAGCTGTTTTTT

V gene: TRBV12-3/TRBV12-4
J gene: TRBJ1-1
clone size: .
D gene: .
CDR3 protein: CASSRWGVEAFF
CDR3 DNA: TGTGCCAGCAGCCGTTGGGGCGTTGAAGCTTTCTTT

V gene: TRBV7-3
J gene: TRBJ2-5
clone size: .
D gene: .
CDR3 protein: CASSSQGPGETQYF
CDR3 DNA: TGTGCCAGCAGCTCACAGGGTCCGGGAGAGACCCAGTACTTC

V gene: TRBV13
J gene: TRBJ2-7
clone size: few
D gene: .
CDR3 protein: CASSLFGGEQYF
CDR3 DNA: TGTGCCAGCAGCTTATTTGGAGGCGAGCAGTACTTC

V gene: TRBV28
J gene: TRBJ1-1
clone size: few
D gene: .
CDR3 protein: CASTLDGMNTEAFF
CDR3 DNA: TGTGCCAGCACTTTGGACGGAATGAACACTGAAGCTTTCTTT

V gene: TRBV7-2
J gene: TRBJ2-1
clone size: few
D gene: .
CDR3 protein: CASSSRPLGYNEQFF
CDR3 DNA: TGTGCCAGCAGCTCACGCCCGTTAGGATACAATGAGCAGTTCTTC

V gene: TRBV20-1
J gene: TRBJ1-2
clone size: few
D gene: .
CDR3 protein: CSARRVDYGYTF
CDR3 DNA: TGCAGTGCTAGAAGGGTGGACTATGGCTACACCTTC

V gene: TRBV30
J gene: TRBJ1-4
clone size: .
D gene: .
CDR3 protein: CASGQGGKPFF
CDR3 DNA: TGTGCCTCGGGGCAGGGCGGAAAACCGTTTTTT

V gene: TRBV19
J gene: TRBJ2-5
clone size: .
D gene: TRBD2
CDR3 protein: CASSIVAGVEYQETQYF
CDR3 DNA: TGTGCCAGTAGTATCGTAGCGGGGGTCGAGTACCAAGAGACCCAGTACTTC

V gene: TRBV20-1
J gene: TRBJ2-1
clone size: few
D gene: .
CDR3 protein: CSAPVGEQFF
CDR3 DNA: TGCAGTGCTCCTGTAGGGGAGCAGTTCTTC

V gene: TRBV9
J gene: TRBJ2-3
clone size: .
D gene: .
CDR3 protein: CASSVLGGPEETDTQYF
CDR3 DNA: TGTGCCAGCAGCGTATTGGGGGGGCCGGAGGAGACAGATACGCAGTATTTT

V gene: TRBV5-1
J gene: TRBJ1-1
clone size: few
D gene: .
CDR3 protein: CASSLLGQENTEAFF
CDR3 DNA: TGCGCCAGCAGCTTGCTGGGGCAGGAGAACACTGAAGCTTTCTTT

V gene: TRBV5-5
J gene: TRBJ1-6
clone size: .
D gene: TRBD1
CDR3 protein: CASSPGTGEYSPLHF
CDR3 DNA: TGTGCCAGCAGCCCGGGGACAGGGGAGTATTCACCCCTCCACTTT